Sequencing of this T cell receptor beta chain was carried out in a study of blood T cell repertoires in COVID-19. The CDR3 contains 14 residues. With 5 bases removed from V and 3 bases from J, the gap between germline ends came to 16 bases. Germline V gene lookup returns CDR1 SQVTM and CDR2 ANQGSEA. The table came from immunoSEQ multiplex PCR; TCRdb's copy has only in-frame clones and leaves some out. The table includes fewer than 30,000 clones, approximately 84% detected once. The clonotype comes from a man aged 65 to 79 with active COVID-19. The gene calls are TRBV29-1 and TRBJ1-1; tentatively, D is TRBD1 (5 bases). Material: peripheral blood. CDR3 DNA sequence: TGCAGCGTTAAACTGAGTGGAGGGGACACTGAAGCTTTCTTT. Translated, it gives CSVKLSGGDTEAFF.